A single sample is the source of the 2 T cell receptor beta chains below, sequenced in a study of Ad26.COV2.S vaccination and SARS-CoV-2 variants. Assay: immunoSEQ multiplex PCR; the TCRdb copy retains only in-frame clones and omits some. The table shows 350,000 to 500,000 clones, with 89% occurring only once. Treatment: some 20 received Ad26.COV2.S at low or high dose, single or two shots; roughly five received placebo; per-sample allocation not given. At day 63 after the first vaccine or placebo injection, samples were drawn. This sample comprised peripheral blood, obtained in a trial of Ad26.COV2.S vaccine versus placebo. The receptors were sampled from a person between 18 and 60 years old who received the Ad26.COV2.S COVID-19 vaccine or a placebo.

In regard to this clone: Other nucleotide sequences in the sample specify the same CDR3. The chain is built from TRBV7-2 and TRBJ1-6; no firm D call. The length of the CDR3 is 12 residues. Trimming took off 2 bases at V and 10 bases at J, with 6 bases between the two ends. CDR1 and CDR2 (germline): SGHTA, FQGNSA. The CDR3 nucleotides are TGTGCCAGCAGCTTAAGTTACTCACCCCTCCACTTT. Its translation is CASSLSYSPLHF.

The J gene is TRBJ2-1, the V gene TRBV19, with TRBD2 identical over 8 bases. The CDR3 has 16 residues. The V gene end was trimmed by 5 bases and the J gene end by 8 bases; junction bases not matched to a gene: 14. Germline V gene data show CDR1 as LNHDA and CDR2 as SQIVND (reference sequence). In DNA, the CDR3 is TGTGCCAGTAGTTTCCGCGGGGGGAGCTGGGTGCATGAGCAGTTCTTC. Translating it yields CASSFRGGSWVHEQFF.